The 9 T cell receptor beta chains presented below share a single source sample, sequenced in a study of shared clonotypes between healthy human individuals. The assay was immunoSEQ multiplex PCR, and TCRdb's table has in-frame clones only and misses some. Of over 1.5 million clones listed, 98% are singletons. The sequencing input was naive CD4+ T cells sorted from blood. Subset of the sample: CD45RA+ positively selected. The receptors shown here come from a man aged 30 to 45 in good health.

In this sample, this clone turned up once. This chain joins TRBV19 and TRBJ2-2; D is perhaps TRBD2 (6 bases). The germline gives CDR1 LNHDA, CDR2 SQIVND (reference sequence). The CDR3 runs 16 residues. V dropped 5 bases and J dropped 6 bases, with 19 bases sitting between them. For the CDR3, the DNA is TGTGCCAGTAGTCCGGTACGGAGGGGCTCTGCCGGGGAGCTGTTTTTT. Encoded protein: CASSPVRRGSAGELFF.

This chain joins TRBV18 and TRBJ1-3, with D uncertain. Germline lookup yields CDR1 KGHSH and CDR2 LQKENI. V lost 3 bases and J 4 bases, leaving 16 bases between the germline ends. There are 16 residues in the CDR3. The CDR3 DNA sequence: TGTGCCAGCTCACCTACTCCCAACTTATTGGGAAACACCATATATTTT. Encoded protein: CASSPTPNLLGNTIYF.

The chain has TRBV30 and TRBJ1-4; D uncertain. CDR3 length: 12 amino acids. Germline assignment: CDR1 GTSNPN and CDR2 SVGIG (reference sequence). In DNA, the CDR3 is TGTGCGACTGCAGCAACTAATGAAAAACTGTTTTTT. This translates into CATAATNEKLFF.

This chain joins TRBV5-4 and TRBJ1-1, with D perhaps matching TRBD1 (5 bases). This CDR3 comprises 16 residues. The ends were cut back, 0 bases at V and 4 bases at J, with 16 bases in the middle. Germline lookup yields CDR1 SGHNT and CDR2 YYREEE (reference sequence). DNA of the CDR3: TGTGCCAGCAGCTTGGGAGCAGGGTTGGGAACCACTGAAGCTTTCTTT. It encodes CASSLGAGLGTTEAFF. The entire variable domain, with the rest obtained from reference TRBV5-4 and TRBJ1-1, is as follows: ETGVTQSPTHLIKTRGQQVTLRCSSQSGHNTVSWYQQALGQGPQFIFQYYREEENGRGNFPPRFSGLQFPNYSSELNVNALELDDSALYLCASSLGAGLGTTEAFFGQGTRLTVV.

CDR3 bases: TGTGCCAGCAGCCGAAGAGATACGCAGTATTTT. Amino acid sequence: CASSRRDTQYF. The genes are TRBV5-6 and TRBJ2-3; D is unclear. The CDR3 contains 11 residues. CDR1 is SGHDT and CDR2 is YYEEEE in the germline V gene. V dropped 4 bases and J dropped 5 bases, with 5 bases sitting between them. Full variable domain (rest looked up from reference TRBV5-6 and TRBJ2-3): DAGVTQSPTHLIKTRGQQVTLRCSPKSGHDTVSWYQQALGQGPQFIFQYYEEEERQRGNFPDRFSGHQFPNYSSELNVNALLLGDSALYLCASSRRDTQYFGPGTRLTVL.

V is TRBV7-9 and J is TRBJ2-7; D is ambiguous. The CDR3 contains 14 residues. Germline V gene data show CDR1 as SEHNR and CDR2 as FQNEAQ (reference sequence). The V end was cut by 5 bases, the J end by 3 bases, with 14 bases between. The CDR3 coding sequence is TGTGCCAGCAGCAATCCTCTTAAGGTCTACGAGCAGTACTTC. Amino acid sequence: CASSNPLKVYEQYF. The full variable domain, rest sourced from reference TRBV7-9 and TRBJ2-7, is DTGVSQNPRHKITKRGQNVTFRCDPISEHNRLYWYRQTLGQGPEFLTYFQNEAQLEKSRLLSDRFSAERPKGSFSTLEIQRTEQGDSAMYLCASSNPLKVYEQYFGPGTRLTVT.

The chain couples TRBV7-2 to TRBJ2-1, with unresolved D. Per germline, CDR1 SGHTA and CDR2 FQGNSA. CDR3 length: 15 residues. V lost 5 bases and J 0 bases, leaving 11 bases between the germline ends. CDR3 sequence: CASSVDGDSYNEQFF. Written as DNA, the CDR3 is TGTGCCAGCAGCGTAGACGGTGACTCCTACAATGAGCAGTTCTTC.

This sequence joins TRBV5-1 and TRBJ2-7, with 7 bases matching TRBD1. Germline loops: CDR1 SGHRS, CDR2 YFSETQ. The CDR3 has 14 amino acids. V shed 5 bases and J 2 bases; nucleotides not matched to a gene: 7. In nucleotides, the CDR3 is TGCGCCAGCAGGACCGGGACAGTACCCTACGAGCAGTACTTC. Protein product: CASRTGTVPYEQYF. Looking up the rest from reference TRBV5-1 and TRBJ2-7 gives the full variable domain: KAGVTQTPRYLIKTRGQQVTLSCSPISGHRSVSWYQQTPGQGLQFLFEYFSETQRNKGNFPGRFSGRQFSNSRSEMNVSTLELGDSALYLCASRTGTVPYEQYFGPGTRLTVT.

The rearrangement links TRBV27 to TRBJ2-7; D gene uncertain. Deletions cut 0 bases from V and 2 bases from J, with 11 bases between. This CDR3 region has 15 residues. Per the germline V gene, CDR1 is MNHEY and CDR2 is SMNVEV (reference sequence). As DNA, the CDR3 is TGTGCCAGCAGTTTATCTGCGACAACAACCTACGAGCAGTACTTC. Its protein product is CASSLSATTTYEQYF.